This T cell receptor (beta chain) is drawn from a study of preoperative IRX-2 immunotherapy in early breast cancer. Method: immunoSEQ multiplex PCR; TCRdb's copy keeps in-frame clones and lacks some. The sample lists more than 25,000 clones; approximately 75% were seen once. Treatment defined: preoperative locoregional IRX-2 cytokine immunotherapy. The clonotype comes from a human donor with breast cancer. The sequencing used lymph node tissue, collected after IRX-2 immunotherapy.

The CDR3 is CASSTGGHATNEKLFF. The DNA for the CDR3 is TGCGCCAGCAGCACCGGAGGGCATGCAACTAATGAAAAACTGTTTTTT. This chain links TRBV23-1 with TRBJ1-4; D gene unclear. TRBV23-1 is treated as an ORF (open reading frame) with a function not yet certain. CDR3 length: 16 residues. Between the trimmed V and J ends, which lost 6 bases and 0 bases, there was a span of 14 bases.